The text below deals with one T cell receptor (beta chain). Its antigen is not known. This sample stems from a study of cytomegalovirus exposure and HLA in healthy donors. Points from the study as a whole: Fewer N-insertions than the roughly 670-donor mean were reportedly shown by an Asian-associated ancestry cluster in a later analysis.

Primers for the PCR totalled 60 Vbeta and 13 Jbeta. Produced via immunoSEQ multiplex PCR; TCRdb's table is partial and in-frame only. Among about 120,000 clones listed, over 65% were seen once. CDR3 length: 14 amino acids. The germline V gene has CDR1 LNHDA and CDR2 SQIVND (reference sequence). The V and J ends lost 5 bases and 3 bases, in that order; junction bases with no gene match: 5. Sequenced: PBMCs. The V gene is TRBV19, the J gene TRBJ1-2; TRBD1 matches at 8 bases. This sequence was found in a young man in good health and CMV-seronegative. CDR3 DNA: TGTGCCAGTAGTGCGGACAGGGTACACTATGGCTACACCTTC. This translates into CASSADRVHYGYTF. The full variable domain, in which reference TRBV19 and TRBJ1-2 provide the parts outside the CDR3, is DGGITQSPKYLFRKEGQNVTLSCEQNLNHDAMYWYRQDPGQGLRLIYYSQIVNDFQKGDIAEGYSVSREKKESFPLTVTSAQKNPTAFYLCASSADRVHYGYTFGSGTRLTVV.